This TCR beta chain appears in the sequencing data of a study of OX40 agonist ivuxolimab in advanced cancers. Some background on the complete study: Ivuxolimab was an agonistic, fully human IgG2 monoclonal antibody directed against OX40 (CD134), a costimulatory receptor. Intravenous ivuxolimab was administered to patients every 2 weeks at six dose levels: 0.01, 0.1, 0.3, 1.5, 3 and 10 mg/kg. Of the roughly 52 dose-escalation patients, hepatocellular carcinoma was present in some 19, melanoma in approximately 15, renal cell carcinoma in 9 and head and neck cancer in 9. In the dose-escalation cohort, 70% to 85% of patients were male, and the mean age was roughly 60 years with a range of roughly 20 to 80. Prior anti-PD-1, anti-PD-L1 or anti-CTLA-4 therapy was permitted, and 30% to 45% of dose-escalation patients had received checkpoint inhibitors. Partial responses occurred in three dose-escalation patients, of whom one had hepatocellular carcinoma and two had cutaneous melanoma. The purpose of peripheral TCRbeta sequencing was to test whether ivuxolimab changed TCR sequence diversity and led to clonal T-cell expansion. The paper covers the monotherapy dose-escalation part of the phase I ivuxolimab trial, which included N ≈ 50 patients.

To sequence the TCRbeta CDR3 region, genomic DNA was isolated from the sorted cells. The immunoSEQ Assay was used to sequence the TCRbeta CDR3 regions. TCRdb took over this immuneACCESS table, retaining in-frame rearrangements with V and J assigned. Such tables are incomplete; in checked studies, under half of the missing clones stem from an unresolved V gene, and the remainder is unexplained. The sample data list about 46,000 clones, and 89% of these were observed just once. 12% of the sample is in the top ten clones. The trial excluded patients who had a history of autoimmune disease or who were on systemic immunosuppression. Peripheral blood for TCR sequencing was drawn from every dose cohort at baseline, at cycle 4 day 1 and at cycle 7 day 1. The samples were drawn from a first-in-human, open-label, multicenter phase I dose-escalation trial of ivuxolimab. Adults with locally advanced or metastatic melanoma, renal cell, hepatocellular, or head and neck squamous cell carcinoma were enrolled in the trial. Before TCR sequencing, CD4+ and CD8+ T cells were separately sorted from peripheral blood.

Taken from cysteine to phenylalanine, the CDR3 has 12 residues. The entry retains the CDR3 DNA only, 36 bases that are in frame from base 1. From a lookup of the germline V gene (reference sequence), CDR1 and CDR2 are SEHNR and FQNEAQ. Concerning this clone: Its antigen is unknown. The junction and the germline gene differ at one end; a read error may be behind it.

Broader findings and caveats from the paper: Low levels of normalized T-cell clonal expansion were also shown by some nonresponding patients. Clonal expansion of both CD4+ and CD8+ blood T cells was observed from baseline to week 6 at doses 0.1 to 3.0 mg/kg. The antigen specificity of the peripheral T cells that underwent clonal expansion was not determined. In the 0.1-3.0 mg/kg groups, partial responders were among the patients with the lowest normalized peripheral clonal expansion, particularly in CD8+ T cells. On average, CD8+ T cells showed more expanded clones than CD4+ T cells after ivuxolimab.

The sequence is built from TRBV7-9 and TRBJ1-4; matching of 5 bases hints at TRBD1 as the D gene. The sequencing used CD4+ or CD8+ T cells sorted from blood, collected in a trial of the OX40 agonist ivuxolimab. This receptor was obtained from an adult with an advanced solid tumor such as melanoma, head and neck, liver or kidney cancer. The CDR3 region: CARSWGYEKLFF. The bases read TGTGCCAGAAGCTGGGGGTATGAAAAACTGTTTTTT.